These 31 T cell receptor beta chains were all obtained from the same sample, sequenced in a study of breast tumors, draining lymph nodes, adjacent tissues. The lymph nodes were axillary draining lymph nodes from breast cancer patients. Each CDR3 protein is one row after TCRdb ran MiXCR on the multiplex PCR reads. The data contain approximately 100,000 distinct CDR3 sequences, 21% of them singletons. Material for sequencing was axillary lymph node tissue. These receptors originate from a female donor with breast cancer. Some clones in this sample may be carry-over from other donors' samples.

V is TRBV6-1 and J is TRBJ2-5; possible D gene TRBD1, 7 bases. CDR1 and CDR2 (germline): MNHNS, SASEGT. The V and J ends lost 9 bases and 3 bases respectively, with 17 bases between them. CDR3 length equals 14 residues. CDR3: CASYQGGSKETQYF. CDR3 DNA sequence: TGTGCCAGTTACCAGGGGGGAAGTAAAGAGACCCAGTACTTC.

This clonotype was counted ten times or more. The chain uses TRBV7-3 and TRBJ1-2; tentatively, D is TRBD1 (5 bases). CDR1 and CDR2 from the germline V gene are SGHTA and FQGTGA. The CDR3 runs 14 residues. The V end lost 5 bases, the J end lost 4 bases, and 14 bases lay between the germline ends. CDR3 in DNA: TGTGCCAGCAGCCCCCAGGGAAGTGGCTATGGCTACACCTTC. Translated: CASSPQGSGYGYTF.

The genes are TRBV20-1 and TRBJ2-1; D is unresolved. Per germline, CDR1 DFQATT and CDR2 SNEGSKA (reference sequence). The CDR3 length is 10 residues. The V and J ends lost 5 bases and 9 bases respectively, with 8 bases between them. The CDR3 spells CSAAQVEQFF. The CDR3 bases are TGCAGTGCTGCCCAGGTTGAGCAGTTCTTC.

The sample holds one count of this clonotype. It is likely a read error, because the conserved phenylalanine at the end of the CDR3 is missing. Here the CDR3 DNA reads TGTGCCAGCAGCTTGGTTGATATCTCTGGAAACACCATATATTCC. It encodes CASSLVDISGNTIYS. V is TRBV5-6 and J is TRBJ1-3; D gene unclear. Germline V gene lookup returns CDR1 SGHDT and CDR2 YYEEEE. V dropped 0 bases and J dropped 0 bases, with 7 bases sitting between them. CDR3 length: 15 residues.

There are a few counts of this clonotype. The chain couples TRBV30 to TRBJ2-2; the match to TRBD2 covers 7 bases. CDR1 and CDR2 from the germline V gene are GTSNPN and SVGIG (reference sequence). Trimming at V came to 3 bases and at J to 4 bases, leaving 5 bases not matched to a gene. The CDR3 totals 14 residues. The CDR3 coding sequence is TGTGCCTGGAGCCGAGCGGGGAGCACCGGGGAGCTGTTTTTT. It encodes CAWSRAGSTGELFF.

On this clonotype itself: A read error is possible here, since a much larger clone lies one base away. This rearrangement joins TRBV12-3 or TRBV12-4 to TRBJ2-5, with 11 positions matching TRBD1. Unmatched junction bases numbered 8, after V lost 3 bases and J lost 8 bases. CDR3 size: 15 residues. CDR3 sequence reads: CASSLGDRGMDTQYF. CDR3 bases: TGTGCCAGCAGTTTGGGGGACAGGGGGATGGACACCCAGTACTTC.

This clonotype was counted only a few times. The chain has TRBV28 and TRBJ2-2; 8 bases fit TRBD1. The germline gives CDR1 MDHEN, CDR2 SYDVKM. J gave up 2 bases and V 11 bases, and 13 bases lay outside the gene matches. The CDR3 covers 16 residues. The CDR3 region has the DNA TGTGCCTATCAAAGGACCGGGACAGGAAACACCGGGGAGCTGTTTTTT. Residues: CAYQRTGTGNTGELFF.

The CDR3 region is CASSLVGQGNWPQHF. For the CDR3, the DNA is TGTGCCAGCAGCTTAGTGGGACAGGGAAATTGGCCCCAGCATTTT. V gene TRBV11-2 combines with J gene TRBJ1-5; 9 nucleotides match TRBD1. The CDR3 runs to 15 residues. Germline-derived CDR1 and CDR2 are SGHAT and FQNNGV. V trimming: 1 base; J trimming: 9 bases; junction bases outside the gene matches: 7.

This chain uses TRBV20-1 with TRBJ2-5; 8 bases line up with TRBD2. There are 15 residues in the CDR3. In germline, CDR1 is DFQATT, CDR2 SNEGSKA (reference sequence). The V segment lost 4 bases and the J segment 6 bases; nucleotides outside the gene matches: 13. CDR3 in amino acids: CSAIPPRGGAKTQYF. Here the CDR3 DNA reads TGCAGTGCTATCCCCCCCCGGGGGGGCGCGAAGACCCAGTACTTC.

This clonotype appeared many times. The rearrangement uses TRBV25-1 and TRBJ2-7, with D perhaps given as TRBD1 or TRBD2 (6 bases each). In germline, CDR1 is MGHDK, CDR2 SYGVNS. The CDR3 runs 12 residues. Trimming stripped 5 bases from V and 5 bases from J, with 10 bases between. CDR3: CASSRGPNEQYF. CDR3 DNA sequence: TGTGCCAGCAGTCGGGGGCCGAACGAGCAGTACTTC.

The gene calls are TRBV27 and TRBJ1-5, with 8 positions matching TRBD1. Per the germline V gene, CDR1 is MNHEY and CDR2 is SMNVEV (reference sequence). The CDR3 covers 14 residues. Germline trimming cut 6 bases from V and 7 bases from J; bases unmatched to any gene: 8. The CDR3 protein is CASRGYRGEQPQHF. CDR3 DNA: TGTGCCAGCAGGGGATACAGGGGGGAGCAGCCCCAGCATTTT.

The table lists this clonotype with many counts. The CDR3 DNA follows: TGCGCCAGCAGCTTGGACAGTAGGAATTCACCCCTCCACTTT. It yields the protein CASSLDSRNSPLHF. This rearrangement joins TRBV5-1 to TRBJ1-6, with unresolved D. The CDR3 covers 14 residues. The germline V gene has CDR1 SGHRS and CDR2 YFSETQ. The V end lost 0 bases, the J end lost 7 bases, and 8 bases lay between the germline ends.

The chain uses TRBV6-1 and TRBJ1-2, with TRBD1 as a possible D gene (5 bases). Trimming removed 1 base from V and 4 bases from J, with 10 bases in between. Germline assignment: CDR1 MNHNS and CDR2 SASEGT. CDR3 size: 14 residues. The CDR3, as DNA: TGTGCCAGCAGTGAAGTAGGGACGACCTATGGCTACACCTTC. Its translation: CASSEVGTTYGYTF.

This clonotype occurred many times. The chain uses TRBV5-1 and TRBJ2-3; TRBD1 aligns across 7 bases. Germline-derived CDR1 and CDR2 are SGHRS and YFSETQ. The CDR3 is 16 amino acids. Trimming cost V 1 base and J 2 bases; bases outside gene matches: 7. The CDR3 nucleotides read TGCGCCAGCAGCTTGTCGCCGACAGGGTCCACAGATACGCAGTATTTT. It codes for CASSLSPTGSTDTQYF.

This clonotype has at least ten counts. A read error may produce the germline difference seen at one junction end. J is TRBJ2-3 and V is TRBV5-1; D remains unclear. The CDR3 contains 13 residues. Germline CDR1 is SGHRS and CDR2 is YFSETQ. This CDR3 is CASSKDEVEPVDF. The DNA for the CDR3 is TGCGCCAGCAGCAAAGATGAGGTCGAACCAGTGGATTTT.

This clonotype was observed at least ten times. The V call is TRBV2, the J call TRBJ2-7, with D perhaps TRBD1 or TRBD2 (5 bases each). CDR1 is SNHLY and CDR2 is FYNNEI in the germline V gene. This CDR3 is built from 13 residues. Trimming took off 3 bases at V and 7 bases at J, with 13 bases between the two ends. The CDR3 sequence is CASSDGTDLEQYF. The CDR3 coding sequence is TGTGCCAGCAGTGATGGGACGGACCTAGAGCAGTACTTC.

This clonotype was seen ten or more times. In DNA, the CDR3 is TGTGCCAGCAGTTTTCAAGATCAGCCCCAGCATTTT. Translating it yields CASSFQDQPQHF. This chain links TRBV2 with TRBJ1-5; no reliable D call. Trimming removed 5 bases at V and 5 bases at J, with 7 bases between. The CDR3 is 12 amino acids. Germline V gives CDR1 SNHLY, CDR2 FYNNEI.

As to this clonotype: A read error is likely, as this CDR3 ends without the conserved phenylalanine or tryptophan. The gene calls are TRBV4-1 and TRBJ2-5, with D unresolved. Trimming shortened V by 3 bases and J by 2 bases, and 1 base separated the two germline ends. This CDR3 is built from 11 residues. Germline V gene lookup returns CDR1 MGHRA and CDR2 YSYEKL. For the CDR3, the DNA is TGCGCCAGCAGCCATCAAGAGACCCAGTACTCC. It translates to CASSHQETQYS.

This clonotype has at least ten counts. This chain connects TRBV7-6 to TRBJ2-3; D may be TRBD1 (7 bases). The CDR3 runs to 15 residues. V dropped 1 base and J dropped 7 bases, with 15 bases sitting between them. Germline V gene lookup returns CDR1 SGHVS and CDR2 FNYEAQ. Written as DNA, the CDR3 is TGTGCCAGCAGCTTAGGGACAGGCCGGACTAATACGCAGTATTTT. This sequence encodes CASSLGTGRTNTQYF.

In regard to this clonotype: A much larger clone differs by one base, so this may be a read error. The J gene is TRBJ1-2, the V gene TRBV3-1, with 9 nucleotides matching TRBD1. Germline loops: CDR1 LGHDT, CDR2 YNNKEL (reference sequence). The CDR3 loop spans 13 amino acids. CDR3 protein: CASSQRDRDGYIF. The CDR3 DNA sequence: TGTGCCAGCAGCCAGAGGGACAGGGATGGCTACATCTTC.

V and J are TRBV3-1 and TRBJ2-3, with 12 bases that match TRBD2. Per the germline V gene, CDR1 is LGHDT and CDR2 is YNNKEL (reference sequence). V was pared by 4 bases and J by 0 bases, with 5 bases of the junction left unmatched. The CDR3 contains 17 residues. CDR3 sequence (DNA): TGTGCCAGCAGCCTTTCTAGCGGGAGGGCTAGCACAGATACGCAGTATTTT. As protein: CASSLSSGRASTDTQYF.

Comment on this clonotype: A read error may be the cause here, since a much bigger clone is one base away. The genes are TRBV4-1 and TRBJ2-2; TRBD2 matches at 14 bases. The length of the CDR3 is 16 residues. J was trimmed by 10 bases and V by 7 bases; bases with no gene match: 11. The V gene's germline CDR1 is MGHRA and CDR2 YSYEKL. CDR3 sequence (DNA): TGCGCCAGCAACCTCGCGGGACTAGCGGGGGTCAAGGAGCTGTTTTTT. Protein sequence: CASNLAGLAGVKELFF.

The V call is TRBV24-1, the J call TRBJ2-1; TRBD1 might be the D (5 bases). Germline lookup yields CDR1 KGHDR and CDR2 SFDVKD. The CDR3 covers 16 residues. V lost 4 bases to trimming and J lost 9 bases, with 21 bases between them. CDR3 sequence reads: CATSDTGDPNIFEQFF. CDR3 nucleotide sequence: TGTGCCACCAGTGACACAGGAGATCCCAACATATTTGAGCAGTTCTTC.

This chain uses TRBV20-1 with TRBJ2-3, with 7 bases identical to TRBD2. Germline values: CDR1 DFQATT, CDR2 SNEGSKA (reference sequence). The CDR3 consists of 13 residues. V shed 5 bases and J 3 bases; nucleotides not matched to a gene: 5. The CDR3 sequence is CSALSSGTDTQYF. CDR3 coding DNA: TGCAGTGCTCTATCTAGCGGAACAGATACGCAGTATTTT.

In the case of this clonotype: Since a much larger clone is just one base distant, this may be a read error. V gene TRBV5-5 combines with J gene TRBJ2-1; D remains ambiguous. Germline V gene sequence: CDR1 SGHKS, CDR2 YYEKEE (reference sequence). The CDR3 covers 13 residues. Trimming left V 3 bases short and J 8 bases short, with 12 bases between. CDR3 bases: TGTGCCAGCAGCTCTCGGTGTGGATATGAGCAGTTCTTC. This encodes CASSSRCGYEQFF.

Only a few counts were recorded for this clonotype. The CDR3: CASSPGTSGYNEQFF. The CDR3 region has the DNA TGCGCCAGCAGCCCGGGGACTAGCGGATACAATGAGCAGTTCTTC. The chain joins TRBV4-1 to TRBJ2-1; 11 bases line up with TRBD2. Germline-derived CDR1 and CDR2 are MGHRA and YSYEKL. This CDR3 spans 15 amino acids. With V trimmed by 4 bases and J by 4 bases, 3 bases remained unmatched.

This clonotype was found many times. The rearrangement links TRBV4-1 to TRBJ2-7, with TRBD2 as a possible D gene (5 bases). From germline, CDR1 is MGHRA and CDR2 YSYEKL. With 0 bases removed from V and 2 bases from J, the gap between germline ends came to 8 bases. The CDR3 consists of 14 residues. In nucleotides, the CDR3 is TGCGCCAGCAGCCAAGATTTCGGGACCTACGAGCAGTACTTC. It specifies CASSQDFGTYEQYF.

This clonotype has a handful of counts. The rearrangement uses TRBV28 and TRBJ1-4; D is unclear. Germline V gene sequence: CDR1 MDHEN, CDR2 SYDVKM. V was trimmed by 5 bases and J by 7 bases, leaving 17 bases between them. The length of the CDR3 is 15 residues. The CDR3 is CASSLPGHLGEKLFF. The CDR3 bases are TGTGCCAGCAGTCTTCCGGGCCATCTGGGTGAAAAACTGTTTTTT. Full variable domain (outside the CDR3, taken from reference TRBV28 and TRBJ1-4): DVKVTQSSRYLVKRTGEKVFLECVQDMDHENMFWYRQDPGLGLRLIYFSYDVKMKEKGDIPEGYSVSREKKERFSLILESASTNQTSMYLCASSLPGHLGEKLFFGSGTQLSVL.

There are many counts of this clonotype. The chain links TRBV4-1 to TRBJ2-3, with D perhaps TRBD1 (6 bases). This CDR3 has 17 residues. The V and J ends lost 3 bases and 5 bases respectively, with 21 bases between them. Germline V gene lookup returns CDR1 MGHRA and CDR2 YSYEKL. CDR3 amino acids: CASSHDPSAGVRDTQYF. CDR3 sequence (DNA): TGCGCCAGCAGCCATGATCCCTCAGCAGGGGTCAGAGATACGCAGTATTTT.

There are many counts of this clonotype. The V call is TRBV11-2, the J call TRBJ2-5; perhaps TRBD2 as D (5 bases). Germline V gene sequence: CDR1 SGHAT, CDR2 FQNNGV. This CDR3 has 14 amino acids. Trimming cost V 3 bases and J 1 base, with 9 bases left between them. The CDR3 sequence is CASSFFRGQETQYF. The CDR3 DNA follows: TGTGCCAGCAGCTTCTTTCGGGGCCAAGAGACCCAGTACTTC. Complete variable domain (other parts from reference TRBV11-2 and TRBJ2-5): EAGVAQSPRYKIIEKRQSVAFWCNPISGHATLYWYQQILGQGPKLLIQFQNNGVVDDSQLPKDRFSAERLKGVDSTLKIQPAKLEDSAVYLCASSFFRGQETQYFGPGTRLLVL.

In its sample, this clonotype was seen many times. The CDR3 coding sequence is TGTGCCATCAGTGAATCAGGGAGAGTAGGATATAATTCACCCCTCCACTTT. It yields the protein CAISESGRVGYNSPLHF. This chain joins TRBV10-3 and TRBJ1-6; a weak D match, TRBD1 (5 bases). This CDR3 comprises 17 residues. Germline assignment: CDR1 ENHRY and CDR2 SYGVKD. V was clipped by 3 bases and J by 4 bases, with 16 bases between them.